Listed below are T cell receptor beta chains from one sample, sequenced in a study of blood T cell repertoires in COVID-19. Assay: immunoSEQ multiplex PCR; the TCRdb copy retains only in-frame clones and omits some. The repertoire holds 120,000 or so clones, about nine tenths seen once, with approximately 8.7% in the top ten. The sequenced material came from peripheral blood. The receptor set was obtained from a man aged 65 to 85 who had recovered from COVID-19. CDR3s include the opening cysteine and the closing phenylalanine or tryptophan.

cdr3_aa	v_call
CASSESTTGEQFF	TRBV6-4
CASGPGQGIRDNEQFF	TRBV12-5
CASSLQVYNEQFF	TRBV11-2
CASSVGGDSYEQYF	TRBV9
CASRTGGAVPEAFF	TRBV7-2
CASSELGAEGYTF	TRBV25-1
CASSLGQGPYEQYF	TRBV13
CASSQAGGGGTEAFF	TRBV4-1
CASSQDGQLNQPQHF	TRBV4-1
CASSPGWGHDYGYTF	TRBV6-5
CASSQLGGTGELFF	TRBV3-1/TRBV3-2
CASSLMAGEAGELFF	TRBV5-1
CASSPQGNTEAFF	TRBV27
CASSQAVYNEQFF	TRBV4-3
CASAPSGNTIYF	TRBV7-2
CASSSPWLAGGLTQYF	TRBV5-4
CASSAPGTDLAKNIQYF	TRBV21-1
CSALANYNEQFF	TRBV29-1
CASTPGGGPSRGYEQFF	TRBV9
CAWSVLGLALDNEQFF	TRBV30
CASSRGQGVVPLHF	TRBV28
CASSKGQPYEQYF	TRBV5-1
CATSDLKRGVDNEQFF	TRBV24-1
CASSWAGGSYGYTF	TRBV11-2
CASRGPLQETQYF	TRBV12-3/TRBV12-4
CASSYESGVGDTGELFF	TRBV6-2/TRBV6-3
CASSESTDSYNEQYF	TRBV10-1
CASSHGTSANEQFF	TRBV7-2
CASSPGDRGLGQPQHF	TRBV5-1
CASTPQSSYNSPLHF	TRBV6-5
CASSLGPRGSYEQYF	TRBV5-5
CATSTERQGVRNEQFF	TRBV15
CASSPRTDSPLHF	TRBV18
CASSPRTGSGGSSYNEQFF	TRBV4-1
CSAGTGWNEQYF	TRBV29-1
CASSPRSGNYNEQFF	TRBV7-3
CASSAGRETEAFF	TRBV18
CASREGPNQPQHF	TRBV28
CASSEGGTLNTEAFF	TRBV6-1
CASSPDLSTVAGYTF	TRBV6-5
CASSYSSGGATGELFF	TRBV6-5
CASSLRGNQPQHF	TRBV5-6
CATSDFRGSEAFF	TRBV24-1
CSVKTQGRNTEAFF	TRBV29-1
CASSFLSGTADGYTF	TRBV7-2
CASSPRTGNTIYF	TRBV28
CASQPTVGVTDTQYF	TRBV5-1
CASSPGLAGGLRF	TRBV7-3
CASSSTSGSYNEQFF	TRBV7-2
CASSARQGTSETQYF	TRBV9
CASSTGLTGELFF	TRBV12-3/TRBV12-4
CASSPDRGSWTLYGYTF	TRBV4-2
CATSALPGTQYF	TRBV24-1
CASSQDAGASNSPLHF	TRBV3-1/TRBV3-2
CASSSGTTVQGYTF	TRBV28
CASSRGGLQPQHF	TRBV28
CASSFTGVGRQNTEAFF	TRBV13
CACTVGGLLYEQYF	TRBV30